A selection of T cell receptor beta chains follows, all from one sample in a study of early T cells in non-severe SARS-CoV-2 infection. TCRdb fed the 5' RACE reads into MiXCR, producing one record per CDR3 protein. This table has approximately 110,000 distinct CDR3 sequences, 14% to 15% appearing once. The sequencing input was whole blood. Receptor source: an adult who was a healthcare worker with PCR-confirmed SARS-CoV-2 infection or an uninfected control (not recorded which). Both conserved end residues are part of each CDR3. Each record gives: D gene, clone size, J gene, V gene, CDR3 DNA, CDR3 protein. The D gene is left open where the match is weak. Size tells how often a clone was seen (once, few, many) or the class of an expanded clone, and some rows leave it out.

. | few | TRBJ2-7 | TRBV6-5 | TGTGCCAGCAGTCGGACGGGGGGCAGCTACGAGCAGTACTTC | CASSRTGGSYEQYF
TRBD1 | few | TRBJ2-1 | TRBV27 | TGTGCCAGCAGTCCTGCCGGGACAGGCAGTAATGAGCAGTTCTTC | CASSPAGTGSNEQFF
TRBD1 | . | TRBJ1-1 | TRBV2 | TGTGCCAGCAGGATACAGGGGGCTGGAGGCACTGAAGCTTTCTTT | CASRIQGAGGTEAFF
TRBD2 | . | TRBJ2-7 | TRBV11-2 | TGTGTCAGCAGCTTAGGACTAGCGGCCTACGAGCAGTACTTC | CVSSLGLAAYEQYF
TRBD2 | . | TRBJ2-1 | TRBV29-1 | TGCAGCGTTGGCTACAGCGGGGGTAACGAGCAGTTCTTC | CSVGYSGGNEQFF
TRBD1 | . | TRBJ2-7 | TRBV19 | TGTGCCAGTAGTAGGACAGGGGGCTTCGACGATCAGTACTTC | CASSRTGGFDDQYF
TRBD2 | few | TRBJ2-1 | TRBV5-1 | TGCGCCAGCAGCTTTTCGTCCGCGGGAGATGAGCAGTTCTTC | CASSFSSAGDEQFF
. | many | TRBJ1-6 | TRBV7-9 | TGTGCCAGCAGATTAGGCCAGAAGGGTTCACCCCTCCACTTT | CASRLGQKGSPLHF
TRBD2 | . | TRBJ2-1 | TRBV20-1 | TGCAGTGCTAGAGCCCCCCGCGGGGGGAGCTCCTACAATGAGCAGTTCTTC | CSARAPRGGSSYNEQFF
. | many | TRBJ2-5 | TRBV5-4 | TGTGCCAGCAGCCTACTCCCTGGGGAGACCCAGTACTTC | CASSLLPGETQYF
TRBD1 | many | TRBJ1-5 | TRBV6-5 | TGTGCCAGCAGTTACGGGACAGGGGGACAGCCCCAGCATTTT | CASSYGTGGQPQHF
. | few | TRBJ1-3 | TRBV30 | TGTGCCTGGAGTGTTAACCTCTCTGGAAACACCATATATTTT | CAWSVNLSGNTIYF
. | . | TRBJ1-1 | TRBV6-6 | TGTGCCAGCAGATCCGGGACCCAGGGCCATGAAGCTTTCTTT | CASRSGTQGHEAFF
TRBD2 | few | TRBJ2-5 | TRBV29-1 | TGCAGCGTTGATGGCGGGGGGGATAAAGAGACCCAGTACTTC | CSVDGGGDKETQYF
. | . | TRBJ2-3 | TRBV9 | TGTGCCAGCAGCGTAACCCTAGCCGCAGATACGCAGTATTTT | CASSVTLAADTQYF
TRBD2 | . | TRBJ2-7 | TRBV10-3 | TGTGCCACAACGGGGGCTAGCGGGCTGGGCGAGGGGCAGTACTTC | CATTGASGLGEGQYF
. | many | TRBJ2-3 | TRBV11-2 | TGTGCCAGCAGCTTTTCCGATACGCAGTATTTT | CASSFSDTQYF
. | . | TRBJ2-1 | TRBV20-1 | TGCAGTGTTAGGGTAAACAATGAGCAGTTCTTC | CSVRVNNEQFF
. | . | TRBJ2-3 | TRBV18 | TGTGCCAGCTCACCAAATCCCCCTAGCGTAGAGTCAGATACGCAGTATTTT | CASSPNPPSVESDTQYF
. | . | TRBJ2-1 | TRBV5-6 | TGTGCCAGCAGCTTGGACAGGGTATCCCATCTCAATGAGCAGTTCTTC | CASSLDRVSHLNEQFF
TRBD1 | . | TRBJ2-5 | TRBV12-3/TRBV12-4 | TGTGCCAGCAGTTTAAACTCCGCAGGGGGCTTAGAGACCCAGTACTTC | CASSLNSAGGLETQYF
. | few | TRBJ1-4 | TRBV6-6 | TGTGCCAGCAGTTACCTACTTCGAGGGCTGGGGGAAAAACTGTTTTTT | CASSYLLRGLGEKLFF
. | few | TRBJ2-3 | TRBV7-8 | TGTGCCAGTCAATTCTCTTTCACAGATACGCAGTATTTT | CASQFSFTDTQYF
TRBD1 | . | TRBJ1-1 | TRBV5-1 | TGCGCCAGCAGCCGGACAGGGGGCGCGGGCACTGAAGCTTTCTTT | CASSRTGGAGTEAFF
TRBD1 | . | TRBJ1-2 | TRBV7-3 | TGTGCCAGCAGCTCATACCGGGACAGGGGGCTCCATTATGGCTACACCTTC | CASSSYRDRGLHYGYTF
. | few | TRBJ2-1 | TRBV13 | TGTGCCAGCAGCTACCCCCGGGGTAGGTCCTACAATGAGCAGTTCTTC | CASSYPRGRSYNEQFF
. | . | TRBJ2-2 | TRBV10-2 | TGCGCCAGCAGTGAGGAGCGGCGTAACACCGGGGAGCTGTTTTTT | CASSEERRNTGELFF
. | few | TRBJ2-5 | TRBV5-1 | TGCGCCAGCGGGTCCGGGACATCGGAAGAGACCCAGTACTTC | CASGSGTSEETQYF
. | . | TRBJ2-1 | TRBV5-1 | TGCGCCAGCGCCTTTGCGAATGAGCAGTTCTTC | CASAFANEQFF
TRBD2 | . | TRBJ2-3 | TRBV11-2 | TGTGCCAGCAGCATCCCTAGCGGGGGATACACAGATACGCAGTATTTT | CASSIPSGGYTDTQYF
. | . | TRBJ2-1 | TRBV6-1 | TGTGCCAGCAGTGAGGGGACGGGCCATGAGCAGTTCTTC | CASSEGTGHEQFF
. | few | TRBJ2-4 | TRBV30 | TGTGCCTGGAGAGAGGCGGGGGCCAAAAACATTCAGTACTTC | CAWREAGAKNIQYF
TRBD2 | . | TRBJ2-7 | TRBV7-2 | TGTGCCAGCAGCTACAGACTAAGCGGGGGCCCCTACGAGCAGTACTTC | CASSYRLSGGPYEQYF
TRBD1 | . | TRBJ2-7 | TRBV30 | TGCGCCGCGGACAGGGTGAACGAGCAGTACTTC | CAADRVNEQYF
. | few | TRBJ2-5 | TRBV21-1 | TGTGCCAGCAGCCATACCCCGGGACAGAGGGGGGAAGAGACCCAGTACTTC | CASSHTPGQRGEETQYF
. | . | TRBJ2-5 | TRBV6-5 | TGTGCCAGCAGTCCGTTAGGAAGTGTGGAGACCCAGTACTTC | CASSPLGSVETQYF
. | once | TRBJ2-1 | TRBV6-6 | TGTGCCAGCAGTTATAGACATCTCAATGAGCAGTTCTTC | CASSYRHLNEQFF
. | . | TRBJ1-1 | TRBV7-9 | TGTGCCAGCAGCAGGGAGTTTGGCACTGAAGCTTTCTTT | CASSREFGTEAFF